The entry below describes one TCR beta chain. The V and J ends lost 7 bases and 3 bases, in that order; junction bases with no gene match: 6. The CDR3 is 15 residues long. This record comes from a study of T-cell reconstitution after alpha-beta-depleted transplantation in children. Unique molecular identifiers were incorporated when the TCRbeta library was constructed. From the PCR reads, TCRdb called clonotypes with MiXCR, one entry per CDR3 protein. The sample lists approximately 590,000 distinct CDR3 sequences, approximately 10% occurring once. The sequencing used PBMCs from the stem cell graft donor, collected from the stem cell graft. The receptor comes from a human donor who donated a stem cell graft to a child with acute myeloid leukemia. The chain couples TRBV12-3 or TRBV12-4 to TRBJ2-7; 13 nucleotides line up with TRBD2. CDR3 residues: CASKTGTSGNYEQYF. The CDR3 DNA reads TGTGCCAGCAAGACCGGGACTAGCGGGAACTACGAGCAGTACTTC.